What follows are 23 T cell receptor beta chains derived from one specimen sequenced in a study of shared clonotypes between healthy human individuals. Here immunoSEQ multiplex PCR was the method, and the copy in TCRdb shows in-frame clones only, minus some. The table shows 2 million to 2.5 million clones, with approximately 95% occurring only once. The sequenced sample was naive CD4+ T cells from PBMCs. Subset given: CD45RA+ positively selected. The receptors were sampled from a man aged 18-30 years in good health. Some clones in this sample may be carry-over from other donors' samples.

The rearrangement joins TRBV7-3 to TRBJ2-5; D perhaps matches TRBD1 (5 bases). V lost 5 bases, J lost 1 base, and 11 bases lay in between. The CDR3 has 14 residues. The germline gives CDR1 SGHTA, CDR2 FQGTGA. CDR3 region: CASSRGGTQETQYF. In nucleotides, the CDR3 is TGTGCCAGCAGCAGGGGCGGCACCCAAGAGACCCAGTACTTC.

This clone was seen just once. CDR3 loop: CASSLGMGENSQPQHF. The CDR3 DNA follows: TGTGCCAGCAGCTTGGGCATGGGGGAGAATAGTCAGCCCCAGCATTTT. The gene calls are TRBV5-6 and TRBJ1-5; D might be TRBD1 (5 bases). This CDR3 region has 16 residues. Trimming pared 0 bases from V and 6 bases from J, leaving 16 bases between. CDR1 is SGHDT, CDR2 YYEEEE, per germline.

The chain joins TRBV10-2 to TRBJ1-4; D is ambiguous. Germline V gene lookup returns CDR1 WSHSY and CDR2 SAAADI. V was clipped by 4 bases and J by 6 bases, with 15 bases between them. This CDR3 has 15 residues. For the CDR3, the DNA is TGCGCCAGCAGTGGTGGGCCTCAAAGACATGAAAAACTGTTTTTT. Translation gives CASSGGPQRHEKLFF.

The chain carries TRBV5-8 and TRBJ1-1; TRBD1 might be the D (5 bases). CDR1 SGHTS and CDR2 YDEGEE come from the germline V gene. V was shortened by 4 bases and J by 1 base, with 20 bases between the two germline ends. The CDR3 is 17 amino acids. Written as DNA, the CDR3 is TGTGCCAGCAGCATGGTGGTGGGTCCAACAGGGAACACTGAAGCTTTCTTT. Protein sequence: CASSMVVGPTGNTEAFF.

A note on this clone: This sample also contains other DNA sequences that code for the same CDR3. V is TRBV5-4 and J is TRBJ2-1, with D tentatively TRBD2 (5 bases). Germline V gene data show CDR1 as SGHNT and CDR2 as YYREEE (reference sequence). The CDR3 contains 15 residues. V was pared by 4 bases and J by 0 bases, with 11 bases between. The CDR3 DNA reads as TGTGCCAGCAGCCCAACCGGGAACTCCTACAATGAGCAGTTCTTC. Its translation: CASSPTGNSYNEQFF.

The rearrangement uses TRBV5-4 and TRBJ2-1, with a possible D match to TRBD1 (6 bases). V was clipped by 4 bases and J by 2 bases, with 16 bases between them. The germline V gene encodes CDR1 SGHNT and CDR2 YYREEE (reference sequence). The CDR3 is 16 amino acids. DNA for the CDR3: TGTGCCAGCAGCCAGAAGACCCAGGGGACCTACAATGAGCAGTTCTTC. This codes for CASSQKTQGTYNEQFF.

This chain connects TRBV7-2 to TRBJ1-1, with D perhaps TRBD1 (6 bases). V was cut by 4 bases and J by 1 base, with 10 bases left in between. The CDR3 runs 14 residues. Germline loops: CDR1 SGHTA, CDR2 FQGNSA. The CDR3 bases are TGTGCCAGCAGCTGGGGGGCGGCGAACACTGAAGCTTTCTTT. It translates to CASSWGAANTEAFF.

The chain has TRBV5-1 and TRBJ2-7; a weak D match, TRBD2 (6 bases). Between the trimmed V and J ends, which lost 5 bases and 7 bases, there was a span of 13 bases. Germline V gene lookup returns CDR1 SGHRS and CDR2 YFSETQ. This CDR3 comprises 12 residues. The CDR3 bases are TGCGCCAGCAGGTTAGCGGTGGAAGAGCAGTACTTC. As protein: CASRLAVEEQYF.

With respect to this clone: Within the sample, other DNA sequences also encode this same CDR3. V is TRBV7-2 and J is TRBJ2-3, with 9 bases aligning to TRBD2. There are 14 residues in the CDR3. Germline lookup yields CDR1 SGHTA and CDR2 FQGNSA. The ends lost 1 base at V and 6 bases at J; junction bases unmatched: 2. CDR3 in amino acids: CASSLGTSGDTQYF. The CDR3 DNA reads TGTGCCAGCAGCTTAGGCACTAGCGGGGATACGCAGTATTTT.

This rearrangement joins TRBV5-4 to TRBJ2-2, with D perhaps matching TRBD1 or TRBD2 (6 bases each). This CDR3 has 18 residues. Germline V gene lookup returns CDR1 SGHNT and CDR2 YYREEE (reference sequence). The germline V and J ends were trimmed by 4 bases and 2 bases, with 21 bases remaining between them. This CDR3 is CASSPRGGSGINTGELFF. The CDR3 DNA is TGTGCCAGCAGCCCCAGGGGAGGCTCCGGGATAAACACCGGGGAGCTGTTTTTT.

The J gene is TRBJ2-7, the V gene TRBV28, with TRBD2 as a possible D gene (5 bases). The length of the CDR3 is 13 residues. The germline V gene encodes CDR1 MDHEN and CDR2 SYDVKM. Trimming cost V 3 bases and J 4 bases, with 10 bases left between them. The CDR3 region is CASSFGWEYEQYF. The CDR3 bases are TGTGCCAGCAGTTTTGGATGGGAGTACGAGCAGTACTTC.

The chain links TRBV19 to TRBJ1-1; D gene unclear. The V gene lost 5 bases and the J gene lost 6 bases, with 19 bases spanning the gap. CDR1 LNHDA and CDR2 SQIVND come from the germline V gene (reference sequence). The CDR3 length is 15 residues. The CDR3 spells CASSLRLTLKAEAFF. The DNA for the CDR3 is TGTGCCAGTAGTCTCCGACTAACATTAAAAGCTGAAGCTTTCTTT.

The genes are TRBV12-5 and TRBJ2-5; a weak D match, TRBD2 (5 bases). The V end lost 2 bases, the J end lost 2 bases, and 15 bases lay between the germline ends. The CDR3 extends over 16 amino acids. Germline V gives CDR1 LGHNT, CDR2 FRNRAP. The CDR3 sequence: CASGLSLRLAQETQYF. The CDR3, as DNA: TGTGCTAGTGGTTTGAGTTTGAGGCTAGCTCAAGAGACCCAGTACTTC.

The chain uses TRBV6-6 and TRBJ2-3; 15 bases fit TRBD2. Germline lookup yields CDR1 MNHNY and CDR2 SVGAGI (reference sequence). V shed 7 bases, J shed 4 bases, and the junction held 6 bases outside the gene matches. The CDR3 consists of 16 residues. CDR3 sequence (DNA): TGTGCCAGCATTAGGACTAGCGGGAGGGTCGCAGATACGCAGTATTTT. Its translation is CASIRTSGRVADTQYF.

The rearrangement links TRBV7-9 to TRBJ2-1; unclear D gene. With 2 bases removed from V and 5 bases from J, the gap between germline ends came to 7 bases. The CDR3 spans 13 residues. Germline lookup yields CDR1 SEHNR and CDR2 FQNEAQ (reference sequence). CDR3 in amino acids: CASSLMANNEQFF. As DNA, the CDR3 is TGTGCCAGCAGCTTAATGGCCAACAATGAGCAGTTCTTC.

This clone has just one count. The genes are TRBV2 and TRBJ2-3, with a possible D match to TRBD2 (5 bases). V was cut by 8 bases and J by 0 bases, with 12 bases left in between. The CDR3 is 14 amino acids. From germline, CDR1 is SNHLY and CDR2 FYNNEI. Written as DNA, the CDR3 is TGTGCCAGCCTCTGGCGGACTAGCACAGATACGCAGTATTTT. This sequence encodes CASLWRTSTDTQYF.

V is TRBV28 and J is TRBJ1-2; D is unclear. Germline CDR1 MDHEN, CDR2 SYDVKM. The CDR3 has 14 amino acids. Trimming took 4 bases from V and 8 from J, leaving 17 bases between them. CDR3 residues: CASSSGPNLGGYTF. The CDR3 DNA reads TGTGCCAGCAGTTCTGGCCCGAACTTAGGAGGCTACACCTTC.

This chain connects TRBV7-2 to TRBJ1-1, with 8 bases that match TRBD1. Germline CDR1 SGHTA, CDR2 FQGNSA. J was trimmed by 4 bases and V by 5 bases; bases with no gene match: 3. This CDR3 spans 13 amino acids. The CDR3 nucleotides are TGTGCCAGCAGCAGGGACAGGACCACTGAAGCTTTCTTT. Protein sequence: CASSRDRTTEAFF.

The chain combines TRBV5-1 with TRBJ1-1, with 8 nucleotides matching TRBD1. V lost 2 bases, J lost 0 bases, and 12 bases stayed unmatched. Germline V gives CDR1 SGHRS, CDR2 YFSETQ. The CDR3 has 18 amino acids. CDR3 in DNA: TGCGCCAGCAGCTTAACCGGGACAGGTTCCCCATTGAACACTGAAGCTTTCTTT. Protein sequence: CASSLTGTGSPLNTEAFF.

This clone is a singleton in its sample. The chain has TRBV4-1 and TRBJ2-2; 9 bases map to TRBD2. Germline V CDR1 and CDR2: MGHRA, YSYEKL. This CDR3 is 18 amino acids long. The trim removed 0 bases at V and 4 bases at J, leaving 9 bases unmatched. The chain's CDR3 is CASSQESPAGGGTGELFF. CDR3 bases: TGCGCCAGCAGCCAAGAGTCCCCGGCGGGAGGGGGCACCGGGGAGCTGTTTTTT.

This clone was seen once. Distinct nucleotide sequences in the sample also encode this CDR3. The gene calls are TRBV6-5 and TRBJ1-5; D remains ambiguous. CDR3 length: 12 residues. V lost 4 bases and J lost 5, with 6 bases in between. Germline CDR1 and CDR2: MNHEY and SVGAGI. The CDR3 DNA reads as TGTGCCAGCAGTTCCGGGGATCAGCCCCAGCATTTT. Encoded protein: CASSSGDQPQHF.

The chain is built from TRBV9 and TRBJ2-1; 7 bases are a match to TRBD2. This CDR3 region has 16 residues. Germline CDR1 SGDLS, CDR2 YYNGEE. Losses at the gene ends were 6 bases for V and 0 bases for J; bases not matched to a gene: 9. CDR3 coding DNA: TGTGCCAGCAACCCTAGCGGACTCCCCTCCTACAATGAGCAGTTCTTC. It is translated as CASNPSGLPSYNEQFF. The whole variable domain, remainder taken from reference TRBV9 and TRBJ2-1, is DSGVTQTPKHLITATGQRVTLRCSPRSGDLSVYWYQQSLDQGLQFLIQYYNGEERAKGNILERFSAQQFPDLHSELNLSSLELGDSALYFCASNPSGLPSYNEQFFGPGTRLTVL.

The V gene is TRBV6-1, the J gene TRBJ2-7, with TRBD1 matching 10 bases. The CDR3 runs to 14 residues. Germline V gene lookup returns CDR1 MNHNS and CDR2 SASEGT. Trimming cost V 6 bases and J 6 bases; bases outside gene matches: 8. CDR3 DNA: TGTGCCAGCAGAAGCGGGACAGGGGAAAGCGAGCAGTACTTC. It specifies CASRSGTGESEQYF.